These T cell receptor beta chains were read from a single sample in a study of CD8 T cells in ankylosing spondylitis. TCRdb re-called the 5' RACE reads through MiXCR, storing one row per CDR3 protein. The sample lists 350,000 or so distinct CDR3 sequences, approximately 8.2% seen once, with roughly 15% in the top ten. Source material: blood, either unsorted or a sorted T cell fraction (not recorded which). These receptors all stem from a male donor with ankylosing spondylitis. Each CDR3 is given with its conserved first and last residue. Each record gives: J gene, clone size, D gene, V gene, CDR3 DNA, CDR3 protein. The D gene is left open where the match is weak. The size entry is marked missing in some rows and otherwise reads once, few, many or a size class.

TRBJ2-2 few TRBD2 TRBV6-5 TGTGCCAGCAGTTACTCTAGACTAGCCTGGTCCACCGGGGAGCTGTTTTTT CASSYSRLAWSTGELFF
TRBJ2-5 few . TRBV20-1 TGCAGTGCCCCACCCCCGACAGCTGTCGTTGAGACCCAGTACTTC CSAPPPTAVVETQYF
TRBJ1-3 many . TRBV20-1 TGCAGTGCTAGAGAGTTCGGGGGAATCCCTGGAAACACCATATATTTT CSAREFGGIPGNTIYF
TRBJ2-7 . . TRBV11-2 TGTGCCAGCAGCTTAGGGACACCCGCGGCCTACGAGCAGTACTTC CASSLGTPAAYEQYF
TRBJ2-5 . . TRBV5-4 TGTGCCAGCAGCTTGGTGACACGTCAAGAGACCCAGTACTTC CASSLVTRQETQYF
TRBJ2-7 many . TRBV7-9 TGTGCCAGCAGCCACGGGCGTGAGCAGTACTTC CASSHGREQYF
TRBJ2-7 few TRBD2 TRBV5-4 TGTGCCAGCAGCCTTACTAGCGAAACCTACGAGCAGTACTTC CASSLTSETYEQYF
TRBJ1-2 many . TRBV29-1 TGCAGCGTTGAGAGGGAGGCCTCGTATGGCTACACCTTC CSVEREASYGYTF
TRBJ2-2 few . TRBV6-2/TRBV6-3 TGTGCCAGCAGTTCCGCCAACGGGGAGCTGTTTTTT CASSSANGELFF
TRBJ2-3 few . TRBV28 TGTGCCAGCACCACTAGGGGGGGATCCGAACAGGATACGCAGTATTTT CASTTRGGSEQDTQYF
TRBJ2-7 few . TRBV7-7 TGTGCCAGCAGCTTCCAAGTAGGAGACGAGCAGTACTTC CASSFQVGDEQYF
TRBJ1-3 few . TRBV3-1 TGTGCCAGCAGCCGAGACAACTCTGGAAACACCATATATTTT CASSRDNSGNTIYF
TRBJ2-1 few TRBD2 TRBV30 TGTGCCTGGACTAGCGGGACCTACAATGAGCAGTTCTTC CAWTSGTYNEQFF
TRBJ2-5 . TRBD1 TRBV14 TGTGCCAGCAGCCCCCGGGGACAGGGGACCCAGTACTTC CASSPRGQGTQYF
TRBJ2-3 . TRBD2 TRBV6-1 TGTGCCAGCAGACGGGCGGGGGAGGGTCCCGGAGATACGCAGTATTTT CASRRAGEGPGDTQYF
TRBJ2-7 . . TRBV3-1 TGTGCCAGCAGCCCCAGGGGTGCAGGGGCTGAGCAGTACTTC CASSPRGAGAEQYF
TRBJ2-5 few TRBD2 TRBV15 TGTGCCACCAGCAGAGACGTGGCGGGAGTTTATGAGACCCAGTACTTC CATSRDVAGVYETQYF
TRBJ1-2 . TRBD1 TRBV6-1 TGTGCCAGCAGCTCCGGGACAGGCTCTAGTGGCTACACCTTC CASSSGTGSSGYTF
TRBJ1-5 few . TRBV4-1 TGCGCCAGCAGCCCTTTGACGGGAACCGGGCCCCAGCATTTT CASSPLTGTGPQHF
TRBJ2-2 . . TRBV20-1 TGCAGTGCTAGCACAGGACTTGTGAACACCGGGGAGCTGTTTTTT CSASTGLVNTGELFF
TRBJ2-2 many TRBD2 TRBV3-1 TGTGCCAGCAGCCGGGAACCGGGAGGGGTCACCGGGGAGCTGTTTTTT CASSREPGGVTGELFF
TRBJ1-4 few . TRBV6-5 TGTGCCAGCAGTTCCCCGGCAGGGGTATCGGGCGAAAAACTGTTTTTT CASSSPAGVSGEKLFF
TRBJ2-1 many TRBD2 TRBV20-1 TGCAGTGCTAGGTTGTGGGGACTAGGGAATAAGAATGAGCAGTTCTTC CSARLWGLGNKNEQFF
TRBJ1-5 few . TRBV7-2 TGTGCCAGCAGCTTAGGGGCACAGGGAAGCAATCAGCCCCAGCATTTT CASSLGAQGSNQPQHF
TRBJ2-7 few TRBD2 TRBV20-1 TGCAGTGCTAGAAGACTAGCGGGAGGGCTCAACGAGCAGTACTTC CSARRLAGGLNEQYF
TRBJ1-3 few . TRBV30 TGTGCCTGGAGTCCGCTTGCTGGAAACACCATATATTTT CAWSPLAGNTIYF
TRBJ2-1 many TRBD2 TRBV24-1 TGTGCCACCAGTGAACGGGACTACTCTTCCAATGAGCAGTTCTTC CATSERDYSSNEQFF
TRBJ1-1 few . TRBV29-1 TGCAGCGCCACCCAGGGTGGGGCCACTGAAGCTTTCTTT CSATQGGATEAFF
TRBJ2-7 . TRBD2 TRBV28 TGTGCCAGTCGGGGGGACCAGGTGTCCTTC CASRGDQVSF
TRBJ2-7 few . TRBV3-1 TGTGCCAGCAGCCCGGGCTGGGGGGTCGTCTCCTACGAGCAGTACTTC CASSPGWGVVSYEQYF
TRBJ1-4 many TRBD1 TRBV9 TGTGCCAGCAGCGGATACGCCAAACCGGGACAGGGGTTTTCAGGGGAAAAACTGTTTTTT CASSGYAKPGQGFSGEKLFF
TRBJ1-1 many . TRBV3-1 TGTGCCAGCAGCCTGACACCGAACACTGAAGCTTTCTTT CASSLTPNTEAFF